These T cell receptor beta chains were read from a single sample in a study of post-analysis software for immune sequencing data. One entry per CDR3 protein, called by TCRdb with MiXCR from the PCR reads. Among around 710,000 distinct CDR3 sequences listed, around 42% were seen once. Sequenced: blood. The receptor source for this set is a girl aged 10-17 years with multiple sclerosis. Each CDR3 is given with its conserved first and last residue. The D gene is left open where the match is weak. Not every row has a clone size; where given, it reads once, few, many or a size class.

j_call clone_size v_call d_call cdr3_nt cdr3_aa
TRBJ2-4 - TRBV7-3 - TGTGCCGGTCTACCCGGGGGACTCAAAAACATTCAGTACTTC CAGLPGGLKNIQYF
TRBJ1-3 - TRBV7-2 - TGTGCCAGCAGCCTACTTGGAAACACCATATATTTT CASSLLGNTIYF
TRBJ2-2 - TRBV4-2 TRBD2 TGTGCCAGCAGCAACCGACTAGCAGAAGCCACCGGGGAGCTGTTTTTT CASSNRLAEATGELFF
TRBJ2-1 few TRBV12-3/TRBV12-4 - TGTGCCAGCAGTTCCCCAGGTTTCTCGAACAATGAGCAGTTCTTC CASSSPGFSNNEQFF
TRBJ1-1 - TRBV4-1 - TGCGCCAGCAGCCAAGGTCATGGCACTGAAGCTTTCTTT CASSQGHGTEAFF
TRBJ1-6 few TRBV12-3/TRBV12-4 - TGTGCCAGCAGTTATGGGACATCCAATTCACCCCTCCACTTT CASSYGTSNSPLHF
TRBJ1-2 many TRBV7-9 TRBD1 TGTGCCAGCAGCTCCGGGACAGGAGGCTACACCTTC CASSSGTGGYTF
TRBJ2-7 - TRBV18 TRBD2 TGTGCCAGCTCACCAGGGACTAGCGGCACCTCCTACGAGCAGTACTTC CASSPGTSGTSYEQYF
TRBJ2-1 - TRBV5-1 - TGCGCCAGCAGCTCCCGACCGGGAGACGCCTACAATGAGCAGTTCTTC CASSSRPGDAYNEQFF
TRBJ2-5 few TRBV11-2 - TGTGCCAGCAGCTTAGGTGGGGGGCGCCCGGAGACCCAGTACTTC CASSLGGGRPETQYF
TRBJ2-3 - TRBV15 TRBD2 TGTGCCACCAGCAGACAGCGGGAGCTTGGAGATACGCAGTATTTT CATSRQRELGDTQYF
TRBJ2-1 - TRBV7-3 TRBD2 TGTGCCAGCAGCTTAGGCAGGCTAGCGGAGAAGTACGGCAATGAGCAGTTCTTC CASSLGRLAEKYGNEQFF
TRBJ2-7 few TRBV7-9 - TGTGCCAGCAGCTCCCTTCGCGCAACATACGAGCAGTACTTC CASSSLRATYEQYF
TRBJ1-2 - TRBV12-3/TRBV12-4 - TGTGCCAGCAGTTTATCCCCAGGGGCGGATGGCTACACCTTC CASSLSPGADGYTF
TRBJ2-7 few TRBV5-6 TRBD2 TGTGCCAGCAGCTTGGCCGAGACTAGCGGGATCGGCGAGCGGTACTTC CASSLAETSGIGERYF
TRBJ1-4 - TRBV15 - TGTGCCACCAGCAGAGATCCGGGGGATAATGAAAAACTGTTTTTT CATSRDPGDNEKLFF
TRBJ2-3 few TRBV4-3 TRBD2 TGCGCCAGCAGCCAAAACCGACTAGCGGGCACAGATACGCAGTATTTT CASSQNRLAGTDTQYF
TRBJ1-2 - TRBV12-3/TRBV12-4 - TGTGCCAGCACAGCGAGCTATGGCTACACCTTC CASTASYGYTF
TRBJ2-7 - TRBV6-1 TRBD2 TGTGCCAGCATCCTTAGCGGGACCTCCTACGAGCAGTACTTC CASILSGTSYEQYF
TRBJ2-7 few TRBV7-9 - TGTGCCAGCAGCGGGAGCCTGGGGGGACCTATCCTTTACGAGCAGTACTTC CASSGSLGGPILYEQYF
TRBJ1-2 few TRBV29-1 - TGCAGCGTTGATTATCGCGCAAGGGCAACTAACTATGGCTACACCTTC CSVDYRARATNYGYTF
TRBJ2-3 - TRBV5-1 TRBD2 TGCGCCAGCAGCTTGGCCCCTTGGACTAGCCCAGATACGCAGTATTTT CASSLAPWTSPDTQYF
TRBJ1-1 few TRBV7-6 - TGTGCCAGCAGCTTTGGGTCGGGTGAAGCTTTCTTT CASSFGSGEAFF